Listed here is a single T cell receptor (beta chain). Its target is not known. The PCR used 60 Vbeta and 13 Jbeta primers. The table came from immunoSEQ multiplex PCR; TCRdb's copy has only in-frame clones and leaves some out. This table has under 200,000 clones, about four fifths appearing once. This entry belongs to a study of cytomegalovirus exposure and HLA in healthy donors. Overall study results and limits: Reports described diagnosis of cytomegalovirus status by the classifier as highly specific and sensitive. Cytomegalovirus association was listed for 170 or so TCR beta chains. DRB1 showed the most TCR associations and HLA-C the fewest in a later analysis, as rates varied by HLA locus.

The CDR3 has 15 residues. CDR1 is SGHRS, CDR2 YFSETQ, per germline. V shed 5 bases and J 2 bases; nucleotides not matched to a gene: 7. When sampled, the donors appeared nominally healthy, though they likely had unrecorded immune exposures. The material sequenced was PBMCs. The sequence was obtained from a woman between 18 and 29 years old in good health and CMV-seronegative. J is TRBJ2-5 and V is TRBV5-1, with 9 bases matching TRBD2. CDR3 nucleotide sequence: TGCGCCAGCAGGCAGCGGGAGGCCCGGCAAGAGACCCAGTACTTC. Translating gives CASRQREARQETQYF.